This T cell receptor beta chain was sequenced for a study of OX40 agonist ivuxolimab in advanced cancers. Overall study context: Intravenous ivuxolimab was administered to patients every 2 weeks at 0.01 to 10 mg/kg.

Produced via immunoSEQ multiplex PCR; TCRdb's table is partial and in-frame only. Of about 27,000 clones in the sample, 70% to 80% were seen once. General study results and limits: Among T cells, CD8+ cells averaged more expanded clones than CD4+ cells.

The CDR3 sequence is 16 residues long. From germline, CDR1 is MGHRA and CDR2 YSYEKL. V was trimmed by 0 bases and J by 5 bases, leaving 13 bases between them. About this clone itself: Antigen specificity is unknown.

This sample comprised CD4+ or CD8+ T cells sorted from blood, obtained in a trial of the OX40 agonist ivuxolimab. The TCR was taken from an adult with an advanced solid tumor such as melanoma, head and neck, liver or kidney cancer. The rearrangement links TRBV4-1 to TRBJ1-4; no clear D. This CDR3 is CASSQDFASLNEKLFF. The CDR3, as DNA: TGCGCCAGCAGCCAAGATTTCGCCAGTTTAAATGAAAAACTGTTTTTT.